This is a list of T cell receptor beta chains from one sample in a study of control samples from healthy donors and cancer patients. Data came from immunoSEQ multiplex PCR; TCRdb stores just in-frame clones and leaves some out. Of around 200,000 clones in the sample, around 93% were seen once. Source material: blood. The receptors were gathered from a man between 18 and 29 years old in good health. Both conserved end residues are part of each CDR3. D genes are given only for firm matches. Clone sizes are given selectively: once, few, many, or a class where the clone is expanded.

CDR3 DNA: TGCGCCAGCAAGACGGGACAGTCGATCTCCTACGAGCAGTACTTC
CDR3 protein: CASKTGQSISYEQYF
clone size: NA
D gene: TRBD1
J gene: TRBJ2-7
V gene: TRBV5-1

CDR3 DNA: TGTGCCAGCAGCTTAACGGCGACTAGCGGGGGGGCCCGTTCGGAGACCCAGTACTTC
CDR3 protein: CASSLTATSGGARSETQYF
clone size: NA
D gene: TRBD2
J gene: TRBJ2-5
V gene: TRBV7-3

CDR3 DNA: TGTGCTAGTGGCAACAGGGGGCTTCACGAGCAGTACTTC
CDR3 protein: CASGNRGLHEQYF
clone size: NA
D gene: TRBD1
J gene: TRBJ2-7
V gene: TRBV12-5

CDR3 DNA: TGTGCCAGCAGTGAAATGGCGGGGGTACCATACGAGCAGTACTTC
CDR3 protein: CASSEMAGVPYEQYF
clone size: NA
D gene: TRBD2
J gene: TRBJ2-7
V gene: TRBV6-1

CDR3 DNA: TGTGCCAGCAGTTTATCAGTGACTTTGAACACCGGGGAGCTGTTTTTT
CDR3 protein: CASSLSVTLNTGELFF
clone size: NA
D gene: NA
J gene: TRBJ2-2
V gene: TRBV27

CDR3 DNA: TGTGCCAGCAGCCCCGGGACAGGGGGAGATACGCAGTATTTT
CDR3 protein: CASSPGTGGDTQYF
clone size: NA
D gene: TRBD1
J gene: TRBJ2-3
V gene: TRBV11-3

CDR3 DNA: TGTGCCAGCAGCTTCTTCAAAGCCTCCCCGCCTAGTGAGCAGTTCTTC
CDR3 protein: CASSFFKASPPSEQFF
clone size: NA
D gene: NA
J gene: TRBJ2-1
V gene: TRBV5-5

CDR3 DNA: TGTGCCACCTCGTCACAAAAGGATGGCTACACCTTC
CDR3 protein: CATSSQKDGYTF
clone size: NA
D gene: NA
J gene: TRBJ1-2
V gene: TRBV10-3

CDR3 DNA: TGTGCCTGGAGTGGGTCCAACTATGGCTACACCTTC
CDR3 protein: CAWSGSNYGYTF
clone size: once
D gene: NA
J gene: TRBJ1-2
V gene: TRBV30

CDR3 DNA: TGTGCCAGCAGTTCAAGCGGGGGGGCCAATGAGCAGTTCTTC
CDR3 protein: CASSSSGGANEQFF
clone size: NA
D gene: TRBD2
J gene: TRBJ2-1
V gene: TRBV7-3

CDR3 DNA: TGTGCCAGTAGTCGTAGATCCGGGACGGAGAACACCGGGGAGCTGTTTTTT
CDR3 protein: CASSRRSGTENTGELFF
clone size: NA
D gene: NA
J gene: TRBJ2-2
V gene: TRBV19

CDR3 DNA: TGCGCCAGCAGCTTGGACAAGGGCAGGGGGTTTCCCTACGAGCAGTACTTC
CDR3 protein: CASSLDKGRGFPYEQYF
clone size: NA
D gene: TRBD1
J gene: TRBJ2-7
V gene: TRBV5-1

CDR3 DNA: TGTGCCAGCAGCTCCCGCGGGTTAAGTACCATATATTTT
CDR3 protein: CASSSRGLSTIYF
clone size: NA
D gene: NA
J gene: TRBJ1-3
V gene: TRBV9

CDR3 DNA: TGTGCCAGCAGCGTAGCGGGACACAACAATGAGCAGTTCTTC
CDR3 protein: CASSVAGHNNEQFF
clone size: NA
D gene: NA
J gene: TRBJ2-1
V gene: TRBV9

CDR3 DNA: TGTGCCAGCAGCGTAAGCTTTGCCGATTCACCCCTCCACTTT
CDR3 protein: CASSVSFADSPLHF
clone size: few
D gene: NA
J gene: TRBJ1-6
V gene: TRBV9

CDR3 DNA: TGTGCCAGCAGTTTGGGGGGAAAACTGTTTTTT
CDR3 protein: CASSLGGKLFF
clone size: once
D gene: NA
J gene: TRBJ1-4
V gene: TRBV28

CDR3 DNA: TGTGCCTGGAGTCCGACGAGAGGACGACCTGAAGCTTTCTTT
CDR3 protein: CAWSPTRGRPEAFF
clone size: NA
D gene: NA
J gene: TRBJ1-1
V gene: TRBV30

CDR3 DNA: TGTGCCAGCAGTTACTCACCCGGGGAGCTGTTTTTT
CDR3 protein: CASSYSPGELFF
clone size: NA
D gene: NA
J gene: TRBJ2-2
V gene: TRBV6-2/TRBV6-3

CDR3 DNA: TGTGCCAGTAGTGAGGGTAAGGTCTCACCCCTCCACTTT
CDR3 protein: CASSEGKVSPLHF
clone size: NA
D gene: NA
J gene: TRBJ1-6
V gene: TRBV19

CDR3 DNA: TGTGCCAGTATAAAATTTGGAACAGTCAATGGGGACTATGGCTACACCTTC
CDR3 protein: CASIKFGTVNGDYGYTF
clone size: NA
D gene: NA
J gene: TRBJ1-2
V gene: TRBV19

CDR3 DNA: TGTGCCAGCAGCCAAGGGGGCGGCAGAAATCAGCCCCAGCATTTT
CDR3 protein: CASSQGGGRNQPQHF
clone size: NA
D gene: NA
J gene: TRBJ1-5
V gene: TRBV3-1/TRBV3-2

CDR3 DNA: TGTGCCAGCAGTCCAAGAAGGGATTACGAGCAGTACTTC
CDR3 protein: CASSPRRDYEQYF
clone size: NA
D gene: NA
J gene: TRBJ2-7
V gene: TRBV3-1/TRBV3-2

CDR3 DNA: TGTGCCAGCAGTCGTAAATGGGATTCACCCCTCCACTTT
CDR3 protein: CASSRKWDSPLHF
clone size: NA
D gene: NA
J gene: TRBJ1-6
V gene: TRBV28

CDR3 DNA: TGTGCCAGCAGCGTAGCAGGGGCGAGAGCAGAGACCCAGTACTTC
CDR3 protein: CASSVAGARAETQYF
clone size: NA
D gene: NA
J gene: TRBJ2-5
V gene: TRBV9